This TCR beta chain was documented in a study of cytomegalovirus exposure and HLA in healthy donors. Points from the study as a whole: Three CMV-associated chains proved CMV antigen-specific in vitro. Most TCR sequences were seen very rarely across donors, but some public TCRs occurred in many.

PCR used 60 Vbeta primers and 13 Jbeta primers. Some clones are missing from TCRdb's copy, which holds only in-frame ones; the method was immunoSEQ multiplex PCR. The sample lists some 99,000 clones; roughly 76% were seen once. Germline V lookup: CDR1 WSHSY, CDR2 SAAADI. With 11 bases clipped from V and 5 bases from J, the junction kept 7 bases outside the gene matches. The CDR3 is made up of 14 amino acids. A remark on this clone: Its antigen is not known.

The gene calls are TRBV10-2 and TRBJ2-1; 12 positions agree with TRBD2. The material sequenced was PBMCs. This TCR was recovered from a man between 40 and 49 years old in good health and CMV-seronegative. The chain's CDR3 is CAGLRLAGDNEQFF. The CDR3 DNA sequence: TGCGCCGGCCTAAGACTAGCGGGAGACAATGAGCAGTTCTTC.